This TCR beta chain was obtained from a study of blood T cell repertoires in COVID-19. Some clones are missing from TCRdb's copy, which holds only in-frame ones; the method was immunoSEQ multiplex PCR. Among about 120,000 clones, approximately 80% were seen once, and the ten largest hold more than 35%. The CDR3 is 13 residues long. Germline lookup yields CDR1 MRHNA and CDR2 SNTAGT. Trimming removed 8 bases from V and 6 bases from J; junction bases left unmatched: 7. The specimen sequenced was peripheral blood. V is TRBV6-4 and J is TRBJ1-1; the match to TRBD1 covers 9 bases. The TCR originated in a middle-aged man with active or convalescent COVID-19. CDR3 DNA sequence: TGTGCCAGCCGGGACAGGGATTACTCTGAAGCTTTCTTT. Its protein product is CASRDRDYSEAFF.